A single sample is the source of the 8 T cell receptor beta chains below, sequenced in a study of blood T cell repertoires in COVID-19. Here immunoSEQ multiplex PCR was the method, and the copy in TCRdb shows in-frame clones only, minus some. The table includes some 280,000 clones, around 86% detected once. Sequences were obtained from peripheral blood. These TCRs come from a woman aged 40 to 50 who had recovered from COVID-19.

V and J are TRBV5-1 and TRBJ1-1; D may be TRBD1 (6 bases). V was shortened by 0 bases and J by 5 bases, with 14 bases between the two germline ends. The CDR3 spans 15 residues. Germline values: CDR1 SGHRS, CDR2 YFSETQ. The DNA of the CDR3 is TGCGCCAGCAGCTTGGTTACGGGAAGGGGGACTGAAGCTTTCTTT. Residues: CASSLVTGRGTEAFF.

This rearrangement joins TRBV19 to TRBJ1-6; the D is unclear. Between the trimmed V and J ends, which lost 1 base and 4 bases, there was a span of 8 bases. CDR1 is LNHDA and CDR2 is SQIVND in the germline V gene (reference sequence). This CDR3 has 15 residues. The CDR3 DNA reads TGTGCCAGTAGTATAGCCGAGGAGTATAATTCACCCCTCCACTTT. Amino acids: CASSIAEEYNSPLHF.

The chain employs TRBV5-1 and TRBJ2-2; tentatively, D is TRBD2 (6 bases). Trimming removed 4 bases from V and 2 bases from J, with 12 bases in between. Germline values: CDR1 SGHRS, CDR2 YFSETQ. CDR3 length: 15 residues. For the CDR3, the DNA is TGCGCCAGCAGCGCTAGCGCTATTAACACCGGGGAGCTGTTTTTT. Protein: CASSASAINTGELFF.

The chain has TRBV18 and TRBJ2-7; TRBD2 matches at 9 bases. Germline CDR1 is KGHSH and CDR2 is LQKENI. V lost 0 bases, J lost 6 bases, and 6 bases stayed unmatched. The CDR3 has 15 residues. The CDR3 region has the DNA TGTGCCAGCTCACCACCTAGCGGGAGAATGGGCGAGCAGTACTTC. It codes for CASSPPSGRMGEQYF.

The chain couples TRBV28 to TRBJ1-4; TRBD1 is a possible D gene (6 bases). CDR1 and CDR2 (germline): MDHEN, SYDVKM. The CDR3 runs 16 residues. The V end was cut by 6 bases, the J end by 8 bases, with 22 bases between. This CDR3 is CASSGGEQGIREKLFF. For the CDR3, the DNA is TGTGCCAGCAGCGGGGGGGAACAGGGCATCAGGGAAAAACTGTTTTTT. The complete variable domain, with remaining parts taken from reference TRBV28 and TRBJ1-4, reads DVKVTQSSRYLVKRTGEKVFLECVQDMDHENMFWYRQDPGLGLRLIYFSYDVKMKEKGDIPEGYSVSREKKERFSLILESASTNQTSMYLCASSGGEQGIREKLFFGSGTQLSVL.

This rearrangement joins TRBV2 to TRBJ2-1; TRBD2 matches 8 bases. Germline assignment: CDR1 SNHLY and CDR2 FYNNEI. J gave up 8 bases and V 7 bases, and 19 bases lay outside the gene matches. The CDR3 runs to 17 residues. CDR3 residues: CASMQSLSGSDHDEQFF. As DNA, the CDR3 is TGTGCCAGCATGCAATCTTTAAGCGGGAGCGACCACGATGAGCAGTTCTTC.

The chain carries TRBV10-3 and TRBJ2-5; no clear D gene. The CDR3 covers 13 residues. The V and J ends lost 7 bases and 5 bases respectively, with 14 bases between them. Germline values: CDR1 ENHRY, CDR2 SYGVKD. The chain's CDR3 is CAITQAPGETQYF. DNA of the CDR3: TGTGCCATCACTCAAGCCCCCGGGGAGACCCAGTACTTC.

This chain connects TRBV6-2 or TRBV6-3 to TRBJ1-1; D is perhaps TRBD1 (5 bases). V lost 4 bases, J lost 7 bases, and 10 bases lay in between. CDR1 and CDR2 (germline): MNHEY, SVGEGT. The CDR3 is 12 amino acids. The CDR3 loop reads CASSSRDSEAFF. The CDR3 bases are TGTGCCAGCAGTTCCCGAGACAGTGAAGCTTTCTTT.